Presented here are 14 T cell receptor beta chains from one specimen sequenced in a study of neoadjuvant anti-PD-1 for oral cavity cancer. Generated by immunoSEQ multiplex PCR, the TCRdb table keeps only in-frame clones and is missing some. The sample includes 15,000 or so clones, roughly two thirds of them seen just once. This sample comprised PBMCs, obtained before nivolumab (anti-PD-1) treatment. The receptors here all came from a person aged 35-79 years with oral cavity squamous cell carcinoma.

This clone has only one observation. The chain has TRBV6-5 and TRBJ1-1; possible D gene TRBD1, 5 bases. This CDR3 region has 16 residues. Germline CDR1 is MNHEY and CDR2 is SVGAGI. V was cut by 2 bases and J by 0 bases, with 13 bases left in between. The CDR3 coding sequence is TGTGCCAGCAGTTACGGGTCAGGGAGATTGAACACTGAAGCTTTCTTT. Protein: CASSYGSGRLNTEAFF.

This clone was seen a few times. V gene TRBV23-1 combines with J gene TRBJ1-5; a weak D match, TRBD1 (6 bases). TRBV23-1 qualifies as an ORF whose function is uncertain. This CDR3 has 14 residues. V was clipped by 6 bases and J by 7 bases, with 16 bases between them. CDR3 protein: CASRPQGEHQPQHF. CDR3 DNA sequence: TGCGCCAGCAGGCCACAGGGAGAACACCAGCCCCAGCATTTT.

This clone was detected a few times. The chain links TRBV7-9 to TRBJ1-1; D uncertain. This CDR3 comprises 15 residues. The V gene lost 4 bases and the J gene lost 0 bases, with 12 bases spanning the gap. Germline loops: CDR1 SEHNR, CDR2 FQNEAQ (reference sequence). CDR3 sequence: CASSSTTAMNTEAFF. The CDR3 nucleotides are TGTGCCAGCAGCTCTACGACCGCTATGAACACTGAAGCTTTCTTT.

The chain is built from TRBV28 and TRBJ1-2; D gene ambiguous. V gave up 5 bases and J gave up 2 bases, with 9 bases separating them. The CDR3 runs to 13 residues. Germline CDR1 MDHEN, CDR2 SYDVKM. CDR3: CASSPGVNYGYTF. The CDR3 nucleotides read TGTGCCAGCAGTCCCGGAGTGAACTATGGCTACACCTTC.

CDR3 region: CASRRPGQANTGELFF. The CDR3 DNA reads TGTGCCAGTAGGCGACCGGGACAGGCGAACACCGGGGAGCTGTTTTTT. The chain combines TRBV19 with TRBJ2-2; 8 bases are shared with TRBD1. CDR1 is LNHDA and CDR2 is SQIVND in the germline V gene (reference sequence). The trim removed 6 bases at V and 0 bases at J, leaving 6 bases unmatched. CDR3 length: 16 amino acids. The whole variable domain, filled in from reference TRBV19 and TRBJ2-2, reads DGGITQSPKYLFRKEGQNVTLSCEQNLNHDAMYWYRQDPGQGLRLIYYSQIVNDFQKGDIAEGYSVSREKKESFPLTVTSAQKNPTAFYLCASRRPGQANTGELFFGEGSRLTVL.

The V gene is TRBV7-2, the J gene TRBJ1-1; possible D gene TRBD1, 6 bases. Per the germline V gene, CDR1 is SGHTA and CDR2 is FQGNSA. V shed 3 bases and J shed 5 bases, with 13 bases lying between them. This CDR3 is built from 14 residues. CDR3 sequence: CASSFRRGRTEAFF. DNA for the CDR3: TGTGCCAGCAGCTTTCGCAGGGGCCGAACTGAAGCTTTCTTT.

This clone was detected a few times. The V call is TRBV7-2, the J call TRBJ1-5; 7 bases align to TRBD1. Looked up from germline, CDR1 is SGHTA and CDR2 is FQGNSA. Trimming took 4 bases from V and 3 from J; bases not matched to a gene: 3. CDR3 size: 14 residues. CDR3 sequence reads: CASSSTGNNQPQHF. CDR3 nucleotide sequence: TGTGCCAGCAGCTCGACAGGGAACAATCAGCCCCAGCATTTT.

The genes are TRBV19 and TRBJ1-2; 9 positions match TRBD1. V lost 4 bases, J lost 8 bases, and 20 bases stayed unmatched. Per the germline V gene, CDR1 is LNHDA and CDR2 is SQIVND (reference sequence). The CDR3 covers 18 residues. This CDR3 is CASSTPRTGALYGFGYTF. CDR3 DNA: TGTGCCAGTAGTACCCCCAGGACAGGGGCGCTCTATGGATTCGGCTACACCTTC.

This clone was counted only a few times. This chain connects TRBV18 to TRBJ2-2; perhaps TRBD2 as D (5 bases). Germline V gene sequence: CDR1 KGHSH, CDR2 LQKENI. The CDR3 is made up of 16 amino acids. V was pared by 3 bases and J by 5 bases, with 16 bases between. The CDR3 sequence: CASSPLALAETGELFF. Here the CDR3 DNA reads TGTGCCAGCTCACCGCTGGCTCTAGCTGAGACCGGGGAGCTGTTTTTT.

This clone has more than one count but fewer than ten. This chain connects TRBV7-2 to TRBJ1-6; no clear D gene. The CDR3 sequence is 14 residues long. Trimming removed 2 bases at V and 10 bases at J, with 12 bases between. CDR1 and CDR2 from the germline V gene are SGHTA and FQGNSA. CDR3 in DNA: TGTGCCAGCAGCTTACGGGGAGAAGGCTCACCCCTCCACTTT. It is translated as CASSLRGEGSPLHF.

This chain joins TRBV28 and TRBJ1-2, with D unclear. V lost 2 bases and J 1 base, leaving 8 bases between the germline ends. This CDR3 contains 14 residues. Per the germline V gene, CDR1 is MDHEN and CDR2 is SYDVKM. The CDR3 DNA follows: TGTGCCAGCAGTTTAAGTCGCGTTAACTATGGCTACACCTTC. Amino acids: CASSLSRVNYGYTF.

This CDR3 is CASSGGTRVDEQYF. CDR3 nucleotides: TGTGCCAGCAGCGGGGGGACTAGGGTAGACGAGCAGTACTTC. The rearrangement links TRBV5-6 to TRBJ2-7; 8 nucleotides line up with TRBD2. The CDR3 sequence is 14 residues long. V dropped 4 bases and J dropped 5; count of bases not matched to a gene: 8. Germline lookup yields CDR1 SGHDT and CDR2 YYEEEE. The variable domain in full, with the rest retrieved from reference TRBV5-6 and TRBJ2-7, is DAGVTQSPTHLIKTRGQQVTLRCSPKSGHDTVSWYQQALGQGPQFIFQYYEEEERQRGNFPDRFSGHQFPNYSSELNVNALLLGDSALYLCASSGGTRVDEQYFGPGTRLTVT.

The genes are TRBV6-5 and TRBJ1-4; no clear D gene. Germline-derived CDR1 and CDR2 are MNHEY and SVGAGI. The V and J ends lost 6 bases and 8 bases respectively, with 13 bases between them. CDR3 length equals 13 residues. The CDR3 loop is CASRGGGGEKLFF. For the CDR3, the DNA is TGTGCCAGCAGAGGAGGCGGAGGGGAAAAACTGTTTTTT.

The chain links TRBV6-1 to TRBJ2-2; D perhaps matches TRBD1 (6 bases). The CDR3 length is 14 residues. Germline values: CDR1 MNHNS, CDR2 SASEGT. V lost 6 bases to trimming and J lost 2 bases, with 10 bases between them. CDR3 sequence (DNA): TGTGCCAGCAGAGCCGGGACAAACACCGGGGAGCTGTTTTTT. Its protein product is CASRAGTNTGELFF.